The 21 T cell receptor beta chains presented below share a single source sample, sequenced in a study of cytomegalovirus exposure and HLA in healthy donors. The PCR made use of 60 Vbeta and 13 Jbeta primers. TCRdb's table, derived via immunoSEQ multiplex PCR, lists solely in-frame clones and lacks some. This table has 75,000 to 100,000 clones, under 85% appearing once. Source material: PBMCs. The receptors shown here come from a young man in good health and CMV-seropositive.

The chain couples TRBV7-6 to TRBJ1-4; 7 nucleotides line up with TRBD1. The germline V gene encodes CDR1 SGHVS and CDR2 FNYEAQ. The CDR3 is 15 amino acids. V gave up 5 bases and J gave up 8 bases; unmatched junction bases: 11. The CDR3 DNA reads as TGTGCCAGCAGCCAGAGACAGGGTCGGGGAGAAAAACTGTTTTTT. This encodes CASSQRQGRGEKLFF.

The chain links TRBV5-1 to TRBJ2-7; 8 nucleotides line up with TRBD2. The CDR3 contains 15 residues. After removal of 4 bases from V and 3 bases from J, the junction contained 9 bases not matched to a gene. Germline V gives CDR1 SGHRS, CDR2 YFSETQ. The CDR3 DNA reads as TGCGCCAGCAGCCCCGTCGGGGGGGAAGGCTACGAGCAGTACTTC. Its translation: CASSPVGGEGYEQYF.

The chain combines TRBV2 with TRBJ1-5, with unresolved D. This CDR3 region has 14 residues. Trimming pared 5 bases from V and 3 bases from J, leaving 11 bases between. In germline, CDR1 is SNHLY, CDR2 FYNNEI. CDR3 sequence: CASSTSRVNQPQHF. The CDR3 nucleotides read TGTGCCAGCAGTACCTCCCGAGTCAATCAGCCCCAGCATTTT.

The J gene is TRBJ2-1, the V gene TRBV27, with 7 bases aligning to TRBD1. With 5 bases clipped from V and 9 bases from J, the junction kept 13 bases outside the gene matches. From germline, CDR1 is MNHEY and CDR2 SMNVEV (reference sequence). CDR3 length: 15 amino acids. CDR3 sequence: CASSIRDRGIVEQFF. As DNA, the CDR3 is TGTGCCAGCAGTATCCGGGACAGAGGGATAGTTGAGCAGTTCTTC.

The chain is built from TRBV9 and TRBJ2-3; weak D call: TRBD2 (5 bases). V was trimmed by 7 bases and J by 1 base, leaving 10 bases between them. This CDR3 is 13 amino acids long. The germline CDR1 and CDR2 sequences are SGDLS and YYNGEE. CDR3 residues: CASLAEGTDTQYF. The CDR3 nucleotides are TGTGCCAGCCTTGCGGAGGGCACAGATACGCAGTATTTT.

This clone was seen a handful of times. This chain links TRBV6-1 with TRBJ1-1; D not certain. Germline assignment: CDR1 MNHNS and CDR2 SASEGT. The CDR3 spans 13 residues. Trimming took off 7 bases at V and 4 bases at J, with 13 bases between the two ends. CDR3 amino acids: CASTLLEGTEAFF. Here the CDR3 DNA reads TGTGCCAGCACCTTACTTGAGGGCACTGAAGCTTTCTTT.

V usage is TRBV4-1 and J usage is TRBJ1-2; D is unclear. Per the germline V gene, CDR1 is MGHRA and CDR2 is YSYEKL. V shed 1 base and J shed 0 bases, with 9 bases lying between them. The CDR3 runs 15 residues. The CDR3 DNA reads TGCGCCAGCAGCCAAGTTGTCGACACTAACTATGGCTACACCTTC. Its translation is CASSQVVDTNYGYTF.

The genes are TRBV5-1 and TRBJ1-1; maybe TRBD1 (6 bases). The CDR3 totals 16 residues. Germline V gene lookup returns CDR1 SGHRS and CDR2 YFSETQ. V was clipped by 0 bases and J by 1 base, with 13 bases between them. The CDR3 coding sequence is TGCGCCAGCAGCTTGGCCGACGGACAGAGGAACACTGAAGCTTTCTTT. Amino acids: CASSLADGQRNTEAFF.

The chain is built from TRBV29-1 and TRBJ1-1, with D hard to call. The CDR3 runs 13 residues. V gave up 4 bases and J gave up 2 bases, with 11 bases separating them. The germline gives CDR1 SQVTM, CDR2 ANQGSEA. The CDR3 region has the DNA TGCAGCGTTGTAGTAAAGTTCAACACTGAAGCTTTCTTT. Its translation: CSVVVKFNTEAFF.

A few counts support this clone. The chain joins TRBV30 to TRBJ1-2, with D perhaps TRBD1 (6 bases). The V end was cut by 1 base, the J end by 1 base, with 13 bases between. CDR1 and CDR2 (germline): GTSNPN, SVGIG (reference sequence). CDR3 length equals 15 residues. This CDR3 is CAWSGTADFNYGYTF. CDR3 nucleotide sequence: TGTGCCTGGAGTGGGACAGCCGATTTTAACTATGGCTACACCTTC.

The rearrangement uses TRBV2 and TRBJ2-7; D is perhaps TRBD1 (6 bases). Trimming cost V 8 bases and J 0 bases, with 14 bases left between them. The CDR3 is 14 amino acids. Germline V gene lookup returns CDR1 SNHLY and CDR2 FYNNEI. The CDR3 DNA reads as TGTGCCAGCGAAGGGGGTTCTAGCTCCTACGAGCAGTACTTC. Translating gives CASEGGSSSYEQYF.

This clone was seen a single time. This chain uses TRBV7-2 with TRBJ2-3, with a tentative D call TRBD2 (7 bases). Trimming left V 7 bases short and J 3 bases short, with 29 bases between. Germline CDR1 reads SGHTA; CDR2 reads FQGNSA. This CDR3 has 19 residues. The CDR3 DNA follows: TGTGCCAGCATCAACTTAGGGCGGGGGCTACTGATGATGACAGATACGCAGTATTTT. Amino acid sequence: CASINLGRGLLMMTDTQYF.

The V call is TRBV6-5, the J call TRBJ2-5, with D perhaps TRBD1 (5 bases). CDR1 is MNHEY, CDR2 SVGAGI, per germline. CDR3 length: 12 residues. V was cut by 6 bases and J by 5 bases, with 10 bases left in between. The CDR3 region has the DNA TGTGCCAGCAGATCAGGGTCCGAGACCCAGTACTTC. This sequence encodes CASRSGSETQYF.

The rearrangement joins TRBV28 to TRBJ2-7, with 8 bases that match TRBD2. Germline V gene data show CDR1 as MDHEN and CDR2 as SYDVKM. CDR3 length: 14 amino acids. J gave up 4 bases and V 2 bases, and 4 bases lay outside the gene matches. For the CDR3, the DNA is TGTGCCAGCAGTTTAGCGGGGGGTATTTACGAGCAGTACTTC. This codes for CASSLAGGIYEQYF. Looking up the rest from reference TRBV28 and TRBJ2-7 gives the full variable domain: DVKVTQSSRYLVKRTGEKVFLECVQDMDHENMFWYRQDPGLGLRLIYFSYDVKMKEKGDIPEGYSVSREKKERFSLILESASTNQTSMYLCASSLAGGIYEQYFGPGTRLTVT.

J is TRBJ2-1 and V is TRBV30; D not certain. V was trimmed by 2 bases and J by 5 bases, leaving 4 bases between them. Germline lookup yields CDR1 GTSNPN and CDR2 SVGIG (reference sequence). The CDR3 is 11 residues long. This CDR3 is CAWSPDNEQFF. CDR3 nucleotides: TGTGCCTGGAGTCCAGACAATGAGCAGTTCTTC. The full variable domain, completed using reference TRBV30 and TRBJ2-1, is SQTIHQWPATLVQPVGSPLSLECTVEGTSNPNLYWYRQAAGRGLQLLFYSVGIGQISSEVPQNLSASRPQDRQFILSSKKLLLSDSGFYLCAWSPDNEQFFGPGTRLTVL.

The V call is TRBV7-9, the J call TRBJ2-5; TRBD2 agrees at 8 bases. The J call is uncertain, as TRBJ2-7 better fits the DNA end. Germline CDR1 SEHNR, CDR2 FQNEAQ (reference sequence). This CDR3 is 17 amino acids long. In DNA form, the CDR3 reads TGTGCCAGCAGCTTACCCCCCGGGGGGGAAGAGTTTTACGAGCAGTACTTC. Translation gives CASSLPPGGEEFYEQYF.

The V and J genes are TRBV7-2 and TRBJ1-6; D gene unclear. V was clipped by 1 base and J by 4 bases, with 14 bases between them. Germline lookup yields CDR1 SGHTA and CDR2 FQGNSA. This CDR3 spans 17 amino acids. CDR3 sequence reads: CASSLERPLTYNSPLHF. The CDR3 DNA sequence: TGTGCCAGCAGCTTAGAGAGGCCCCTAACTTATAATTCACCCCTCCACTTT.

CDR3 in DNA: TGTGCCAGCAGTGACTCGCCGGGATCGGATTCACCCCTCCACTTT. Encoded protein: CASSDSPGSDSPLHF. The chain employs TRBV6-4 and TRBJ1-6; D call uncertain. V lost 0 bases and J 8 bases, leaving 11 bases between the germline ends. Germline CDR1 MRHNA, CDR2 SNTAGT. The CDR3 length is 15 residues.

The chain recombines TRBV6-5 with TRBJ2-1; tentative D call: TRBD2 (5 bases). The CDR3 is 14 amino acids. Trimming removed 2 bases from V and 6 bases from J, with 11 bases in between. Germline V CDR1 and CDR2: MNHEY, SVGAGI. The CDR3: CASSYKPEANEQFF. The CDR3 nucleotides are TGTGCCAGCAGTTACAAGCCGGAGGCCAATGAGCAGTTCTTC.

V usage is TRBV28 and J usage is TRBJ2-7, with D tentatively TRBD1 (6 bases). Per germline, CDR1 MDHEN and CDR2 SYDVKM. Trimming took 3 bases from V and 1 from J, leaving 10 bases between them. This CDR3 has 14 amino acids. Here the CDR3 reads CASSLAGTSYEQYF. CDR3 nucleotides: TGTGCCAGCAGTTTGGCAGGGACATCCTACGAGCAGTACTTC.

The gene calls are TRBV28 and TRBJ1-1; 9 nucleotides line up with TRBD1. Germline V CDR1 and CDR2: MDHEN, SYDVKM. With V trimmed by 6 bases and J by 4 bases, 12 bases remained unmatched. This CDR3 has 16 residues. The chain's CDR3 is CASSPNLQGASTEAFF. CDR3 bases: TGTGCCAGCAGCCCCAACTTACAGGGGGCTAGCACTGAAGCTTTCTTT.